The next 30 T cell receptor beta chains were all read from a single sample in a study of response to subunit inactivated influenza vaccine. A single record per CDR3 protein comes from TCRdb applying MiXCR to the RT-PCR reads. The sample lists hundreds of thousands of distinct CDR3 sequences, approximately 12% occurring once. The specimen was PBMCs from blood, collected on the day of vaccination. The receptors derive from a man aged 45-60 years who received an inactivated influenza vaccine.

CDR3 nucleotides: TGTGCCAGCTCACCCACCAGGGGCTACGAGCAGTACTTC. Translation gives CASSPTRGYEQYF. V and J are TRBV18 and TRBJ2-7; D is possibly TRBD1 (6 bases). Germline CDR1 reads KGHSH; CDR2 reads LQKENI. V was cut by 3 bases and J by 3 bases, with 9 bases left in between. The CDR3 contains 13 residues.

The V call is TRBV19, the J call TRBJ2-1, with D perhaps being TRBD1 or TRBD2 (5 bases each). V was cut by 5 bases and J by 14 bases, with 16 bases left in between. This CDR3 has 12 residues. Germline V gene lookup returns CDR1 LNHDA and CDR2 SQIVND (reference sequence). The CDR3 reads CASSPGTAKKFF. The CDR3 DNA reads TGTGCCAGTAGTCCCGGGACGGCTAAAAAGTTCTTC. The entire variable domain, with the rest obtained from reference TRBV19 and TRBJ2-1, is as follows: DGGITQSPKYLFRKEGQNVTLSCEQNLNHDAMYWYRQDPGQGLRLIYYSQIVNDFQKGDIAEGYSVSREKKESFPLTVTSAQKNPTAFYLCASSPGTAKKFFGPGTRLTVL.

This clonotype was detected only a few times. This chain connects TRBV7-9 to TRBJ2-1, with D hard to call. V was clipped by 3 bases and J by 6 bases, with 9 bases between them. The CDR3 runs 13 residues. CDR1 and CDR2 (germline): SEHNR, FQNEAQ (reference sequence). CDR3 protein: CASSFGLGNEQFF. In nucleotides, the CDR3 is TGTGCCAGCAGCTTCGGGTTGGGCAATGAGCAGTTCTTC.

This clonotype was counted only a few times. The chain uses TRBV20-1 and TRBJ2-3, with D possibly being TRBD2 (5 bases). The V end was cut by 2 bases, the J end by 1 base, with 13 bases between. CDR1 is DFQATT and CDR2 is SNEGSKA in the germline V gene (reference sequence). This CDR3 is built from 15 residues. In DNA, the CDR3 is TGCAGTGCTAGAAGACTACTGCGGGGCACAGATACGCAGTATTTT. Its translation is CSARRLLRGTDTQYF.

This clonotype was counted between two and nine times. The chain uses TRBV7-8 and TRBJ2-1, with 14 nucleotides matching TRBD2. V trimming: 5 bases; J trimming: 3 bases; junction bases outside the gene matches: 12. The CDR3 is 19 amino acids. Germline V gene data show CDR1 as SGHVS and CDR2 as FQNEAQ. CDR3 amino acids: CASSPSGGLAGANYNEQFF. CDR3 bases: TGTGCCAGCAGCCCAAGTGGGGGACTAGCGGGAGCTAACTACAATGAGCAGTTCTTC.

The V and J genes are TRBV7-2 and TRBJ2-3, with D uncertain. From germline, CDR1 is SGHTA and CDR2 FQGNSA. V lost 6 bases and J lost 0, with 7 bases in between. The CDR3 contains 13 residues. The CDR3 spells CASRTSSTDTQYF. The DNA for the CDR3 is TGTGCCAGCAGGACATCTAGCACAGATACGCAGTATTTT.

V and J are TRBV29-1 and TRBJ1-2; 9 positions agree with TRBD1. This CDR3 spans 14 amino acids. Looked up from germline, CDR1 is SQVTM and CDR2 is ANQGSEA. V was pared by 6 bases and J by 4 bases, with 9 bases of the junction left unmatched. CDR3 protein: CSVGQGRGFYGYTF. The CDR3, as DNA: TGCAGCGTGGGACAGGGAAGGGGATTCTATGGCTACACCTTC.

There are many counts of this clonotype. The rearrangement uses TRBV6-1 and TRBJ2-3; no clear D gene. The CDR3 is made up of 14 amino acids. Between the trimmed V and J ends, which lost 5 bases and 7 bases, there was a span of 16 bases. Germline loops: CDR1 MNHNS, CDR2 SASEGT. In DNA form, the CDR3 reads TGTGCCAGCAGTCGACAAGCCGGCACCCATACGCAGTATTTT. It specifies CASSRQAGTHTQYF.

At least ten counts were recorded for this clonotype. The rearrangement links TRBV3-1 to TRBJ1-6; the D is unclear. Trimming removed 2 bases at V and 7 bases at J, with 18 bases between. Germline V gene data show CDR1 as LGHDT and CDR2 as YNNKEL (reference sequence). The CDR3 is 17 amino acids. Written as DNA, the CDR3 is TGTGCCAGCAGCCAAAGGACGAGATTCACGAAGAATTCACCCCTCCACTTT. Translating gives CASSQRTRFTKNSPLHF.

A few counts support this clonotype. The V and J genes are TRBV4-1 and TRBJ2-2; possibly TRBD1 for D (5 bases). The germline V gene encodes CDR1 MGHRA and CDR2 YSYEKL. CDR3 length: 18 residues. V was pared by 5 bases and J by 0 bases, with 19 bases between. CDR3 sequence: CASSERQDNPSNTGELFF. The CDR3 region has the DNA TGCGCCAGCAGCGAAAGGCAGGACAACCCATCGAACACCGGGGAGCTGTTTTTT.

This chain uses TRBV15 with TRBJ1-2, with a weak D call TRBD1 (5 bases). Germline CDR1 reads LNHNV; CDR2 reads YYDKDF (reference sequence). CDR3 length: 14 residues. Trimming cost V 2 bases and J 2 bases, with 9 bases left between them. The CDR3 DNA sequence: TGTGCCACCAGCAGAACCGACAGCAACTATGGCTACACCTTC. As protein: CATSRTDSNYGYTF.

This clonotype was detected a few times. The CDR3 reads CASSTGPSGSPLHF. CDR3 bases: TGCGCCAGCAGCACCGGGCCTTCAGGTTCACCCCTCCACTTT. V is TRBV5-1 and J is TRBJ1-6; D is unresolved. The germline CDR1 and CDR2 sequences are SGHRS and YFSETQ. Between the trimmed V and J ends, which lost 4 bases and 9 bases, there was a span of 14 bases. The CDR3 has 14 residues.

The CDR3 bases are TGCGCCAGCAGTTACCAGGGAGCTGGGGGAGGCTCCTACGAGCAGTACTTC. Protein sequence: CASSYQGAGGGSYEQYF. The V call is TRBV4-3, the J call TRBJ2-7, with TRBD2 as a possible D gene (6 bases). Germline values: CDR1 LGHNA, CDR2 YSLEER. This CDR3 has 17 residues. The V and J ends lost 6 bases and 0 bases respectively, with 21 bases between them.

A few counts support this clonotype. V usage is TRBV5-1 and J usage is TRBJ2-3; TRBD2 might be the D (5 bases). The germline gives CDR1 SGHRS, CDR2 YFSETQ. The CDR3 length is 15 residues. The V gene lost 2 bases and the J gene lost 2 bases, with 12 bases spanning the gap. CDR3 loop: CASSLRGLHTDTQYF. The CDR3 DNA follows: TGCGCCAGCAGCTTAAGAGGGCTTCACACAGATACGCAGTATTTT. The full variable domain, in which reference TRBV5-1 and TRBJ2-3 provide the parts outside the CDR3, is KAGVTQTPRYLIKTRGQQVTLSCSPISGHRSVSWYQQTPGQGLQFLFEYFSETQRNKGNFPGRFSGRQFSNSRSEMNVSTLELGDSALYLCASSLRGLHTDTQYFGPGTRLTVL.

This clonotype was recorded a few times. The J gene is TRBJ1-2, the V gene TRBV27; possible D gene TRBD1, 5 bases. With 6 bases removed from V and 8 bases from J, the gap between germline ends came to 28 bases. Germline V CDR1 and CDR2: MNHEY, SMNVEV (reference sequence). This CDR3 spans 17 amino acids. CDR3 in amino acids: CASRNTGGEQALRGYTF. In DNA form, the CDR3 reads TGTGCCAGCAGAAATACCGGTGGGGAACAGGCGCTTCGGGGCTACACCTTC.

The chain carries TRBV12-3 or TRBV12-4 and TRBJ1-4; TRBD1 matches 9 bases. V lost 5 bases to trimming and J lost 7 bases; unmatched junction nucleotides: 8. This CDR3 region has 15 residues. CDR3: CASSGGTGSFEKLFF. CDR3 nucleotides: TGTGCCAGCAGTGGAGGGACAGGGAGTTTTGAAAAACTGTTTTTT.

This clonotype was seen ten or more times. This chain uses TRBV7-2 with TRBJ2-7; D gene ambiguous. Germline V gives CDR1 SGHTA, CDR2 FQGNSA. Deletions cut 1 base from V and 3 bases from J, with 4 bases between. The CDR3 covers 12 residues. The CDR3 reads CASSLGYYEQYF. The CDR3 DNA sequence: TGTGCCAGCAGCTTAGGGTACTACGAGCAGTACTTC.

The CDR3 reads CASSLNRGLWTEAFF. CDR3 coding DNA: TGTGCCAGCAGTCTCAACAGGGGGCTGTGGACTGAAGCTTTCTTT. The chain has TRBV6-1 and TRBJ1-1; 9 bases map to TRBD1. V gave up 5 bases and J gave up 5 bases; unmatched junction bases: 9. This CDR3 contains 15 residues. Germline lookup yields CDR1 MNHNS and CDR2 SASEGT.

This clonotype was seen many times. Here the CDR3 reads CASSPGQGAREQYF. DNA of the CDR3: TGTGCCAGCAGCCCTGGACAGGGGGCTCGTGAGCAGTACTTC. V usage is TRBV12-3 or TRBV12-4 and J usage is TRBJ2-7; 11 nucleotides agree with TRBD1. The J segment lost 7 bases and the V segment lost 6 bases, leaving 8 bases of the junction unmatched. CDR3 size: 14 residues.

This clonotype has a handful of counts. The rearrangement joins TRBV18 to TRBJ2-7; D remains ambiguous. This CDR3 spans 15 amino acids. Germline CDR1 is KGHSH and CDR2 is LQKENI. V was cut by 1 base and J by 0 bases, with 10 bases left in between. The CDR3 DNA sequence: TGTGCCAGCTCACCACAGGGATCTAGCTCCTACGAGCAGTACTTC. This sequence encodes CASSPQGSSSYEQYF.

The V and J genes are TRBV6-1 and TRBJ2-7; TRBD2 might be the D (5 bases). With 6 bases removed from V and 2 bases from J, the gap between germline ends came to 14 bases. The CDR3 is made up of 14 amino acids. Germline V gene lookup returns CDR1 MNHNS and CDR2 SASEGT. The CDR3 loop reads CASRLGSMTYEQYF. The CDR3 DNA follows: TGTGCCAGCAGACTAGGGAGTATGACCTACGAGCAGTACTTC.

The V call is TRBV20-1, the J call TRBJ2-3; TRBD1 is a possible D gene (6 bases). Trimming removed 1 base at V and 6 bases at J, with 20 bases between. This CDR3 is built from 16 residues. Germline CDR1 and CDR2: DFQATT and SNEGSKA (reference sequence). CDR3 nucleotides: TGCAGTGCTAGAGTTCGACCCCTTACACAGGGTGATACGCAGTATTTT. Its translation: CSARVRPLTQGDTQYF.

At least ten counts were recorded for this clonotype. The V gene is TRBV4-3, the J gene TRBJ2-5; no firm D call. CDR1 and CDR2 from the germline V gene are LGHNA and YSLEER. This CDR3 has 18 amino acids. V was cut by 0 bases and J by 4 bases, with 21 bases left in between. CDR3 coding DNA: TGCGCCAGCAGCCAAGATGGTAGGACGGTTCAATTCAGAGAGACCCAGTACTTC. Amino acid sequence: CASSQDGRTVQFRETQYF.

This clonotype was observed many times. This chain joins TRBV7-6 and TRBJ1-2, with 7 bases matching TRBD1. The germline CDR1 and CDR2 sequences are SGHVS and FNYEAQ. The CDR3 consists of 14 residues. Trimming at V came to 4 bases and at J to 4 bases, leaving 6 bases not matched to a gene. CDR3 nucleotide sequence: TGTGCCAGCAGCTCACCGGGACAGCTCTATGGCTACACCTTC. Its protein product is CASSSPGQLYGYTF.

The chain is built from TRBV19 and TRBJ2-5; 8 bases are shared with TRBD1. This CDR3 spans 15 amino acids. Trimming at V came to 1 base and at J to 3 bases, leaving 4 bases not matched to a gene. CDR1 LNHDA and CDR2 SQIVND come from the germline V gene (reference sequence). The CDR3 sequence is CASSIVPTGEETQYF. In DNA form, the CDR3 reads TGTGCCAGTAGTATAGTCCCGACAGGGGAAGAGACCCAGTACTTC.

The V gene is TRBV20-1, the J gene TRBJ2-7, with D possibly being TRBD2 (6 bases). The CDR3 is made up of 13 amino acids. Trimming removed 6 bases from V and 3 bases from J, with 15 bases in between. Germline V gene lookup returns CDR1 DFQATT and CDR2 SNEGSKA (reference sequence). CDR3 DNA: TGCAGTGCCCCAATAACTAGCTACTACGAGCAGTACTTC. Residues: CSAPITSYYEQYF.

This clonotype was seen a few times. The chain employs TRBV28 and TRBJ2-3; 7 positions match TRBD1. V lost 5 bases, J lost 0 bases, and 11 bases stayed unmatched. CDR3 length equals 17 residues. Germline V gives CDR1 MDHEN, CDR2 SYDVKM. CDR3 residues: CASSLTIGQASTDTQYF. CDR3 in DNA: TGTGCCAGCAGTCTCACTATTGGACAGGCTAGCACAGATACGCAGTATTTT.

This clonotype was counted only a few times. The chain couples TRBV7-2 to TRBJ1-1, with unresolved D. V shed 1 base and J shed 1 base, with 7 bases lying between them. Germline CDR1 is SGHTA and CDR2 is FQGNSA. This CDR3 contains 14 residues. CDR3 bases: TGTGCCAGCAGCTTAGTATCCTGGAACACTGAAGCTTTCTTT. Encoded protein: CASSLVSWNTEAFF.

This clonotype has only a few counts. CDR3 DNA: TGCAGTGCTAGAGTCCGCGCGTCGGCCTACGAGCAGTACTTC. Protein sequence: CSARVRASAYEQYF. This chain connects TRBV20-1 to TRBJ2-7; D not certain. The CDR3 has 14 amino acids. V lost 1 base and J lost 2, with 12 bases in between. Per germline, CDR1 DFQATT and CDR2 SNEGSKA (reference sequence).

In this sample, this clonotype turned up a few times. The CDR3 sequence is CASSLDRINQPQHF. The CDR3 DNA sequence: TGTGCCAGCAGTTTAGACAGGATAAATCAGCCCCAGCATTTT. The V gene is TRBV12-3 or TRBV12-4, the J gene TRBJ1-5; tentatively, D is TRBD1 (5 bases). Trimming removed 1 base at V and 4 bases at J, with 8 bases between. The CDR3 has 14 residues.